These T cell receptor beta chains were read from a single sample in a study of human T cells and chemical hapten exposure. From the RACE reads, TCRdb called clonotypes with MiXCR, one entry per CDR3 protein. The table shows some 82,000 distinct CDR3 sequences, with 5% to 8.5% occurring only once. This sample comprised whole blood, obtained in connection with sensitization to the hapten diphenylcyclopropenone (DPC). The receptors shown here come from a woman in her 30s with alopecia areata. Some clones in this sample may be carry-over from other donors' samples. Each CDR3 is given with its conserved first and last residue. The D gene is left open where the match is weak. Expanded clones are given a class, and other clones once, few, many or no size at all.

>TRBJ2-7|many|TRBV7-2|TRBD1
TGTGCCAGCAGCTTCTCCGGACAGGGGAGCTCCTACGAGCAGTACTTC
CASSFSGQGSSYEQYF
>TRBJ2-2|once|TRBV27|TRBD2
TGTGCCAGCAGTTTGGGCGGGAGGGCCGGGGGGCTGTTTTTT
CASSLGGRAGGLFF
>TRBJ1-1|many|TRBV6-7|.
TGTGCCAGCAGAAAACAACAGGGTTTCGGCACTGAAGCTTTCTTT
CASRKQQGFGTEAFF
>TRBJ1-3|.|TRBV6-6|.
TGTGCCAGCAGTTACGAGGCCTCTGGAAACACCATATATTTT
CASSYEASGNTIYF
>TRBJ1-1|many|TRBV29-1|TRBD1
TGCAGCGCTCCACTGGGGCAGGGGGTCACTGAAGCTTTCTTT
CSAPLGQGVTEAFF
>TRBJ2-4|many|TRBV3-1|TRBD2
TGTGCCAGCAGCGTAGCGGGGGGAAAAAACATTCAGTACTTC
CASSVAGGKNIQYF
>TRBJ2-5|.|TRBV7-9|.
TGTGCCAGCAGCGTATCCGAGACTTACCGAGAGACCCAGTACTTC
CASSVSETYRETQYF
>TRBJ2-7|few|TRBV29-1|.
TGCAGCGTTGTAACTAGCTCCTACGAGCAGTACTTC
CSVVTSSYEQYF
>TRBJ2-2|.|TRBV9|TRBD1
TGTGCCAGCAGCGTAAGCGGACAGGGGGCGAACACCGGGGAGCTGTTTTTT
CASSVSGQGANTGELFF
>TRBJ1-1|many|TRBV29-1|TRBD1
TGCAGCGTTGGGGGGACAGGGAGGAACACTGAAGCTTTCTTT
CSVGGTGRNTEAFF
>TRBJ1-1|many|TRBV20-1|.
TGCAGTGCGGGCACAGGGAGCTCGGGCACTGAAGCTTTCTTT
CSAGTGSSGTEAFF
>TRBJ1-2|few|TRBV9|.
TGTGCCAGCAGCGTAGCCGGGGACATCAAACCCGGGAACTATGGCTACACCTTC
CASSVAGDIKPGNYGYTF
>TRBJ2-7|many|TRBV7-2|TRBD1
TGTGCCAGCAGCCCCCGGGTCCAGGGGGCCTACGAGCAGTACTTC
CASSPRVQGAYEQYF
>TRBJ1-2|few|TRBV6-2/TRBV6-3|.
TGTGCCAGCAGGGAGGGTGCCAATGGCTACACCTTC
CASREGANGYTF
>TRBJ1-5|.|TRBV18|.
TGTGCCAGCTCACCAGGGGCCGGCAATCAGCCCCAGCATTTT
CASSPGAGNQPQHF
>TRBJ2-3|many|TRBV7-9|.
TGTGCCAGCAGCCCGACTGGCACAGATACGCAGTATTTT
CASSPTGTDTQYF
>TRBJ2-1|.|TRBV3-1|.
TGTGCCAGCAGAGACACCTTCAGCTCCTACAATGAGCAGTTCTTC
CASRDTFSSYNEQFF
>TRBJ2-3|.|TRBV7-2|TRBD2
TGTGCCAGCAGCTTAGCCCCAGCGGGGGGGGCCGGAGATACGCAGTATTTT
CASSLAPAGGAGDTQYF
>TRBJ1-1|.|TRBV18|.
TGTGCCAGCTCACCAACAGGGATGAGCACTGAAGCTTTCTTT
CASSPTGMSTEAFF
>TRBJ1-4|many|TRBV5-1|.
TGCGCCAGCAGCTTCGGGCACAGCTCAGACCCGAATGAAAAACTGTTTTTT
CASSFGHSSDPNEKLFF
>TRBJ2-1|many|TRBV30|TRBD2
TGTGCCTGGAAGAGGCGGGGGGGCCGGGCCGAGCAGTTCTTC
CAWKRRGGRAEQFF
>TRBJ2-6|many|TRBV7-9|TRBD1
TGTGCCAGCAGCTTAACAGGGGCCGGGGCCAACGTCCTGACTTTC
CASSLTGAGANVLTF
>TRBJ2-7|many|TRBV5-4|.
TGTGCCAGCAGCCGGAAGGACGTTGGGTCCTACGAGCAGTACTTC
CASSRKDVGSYEQYF
>TRBJ2-7|few|TRBV18|TRBD1
TGTGCCAGCTCCCCATGGGACAGGGTCTACGAGCAGTACTTC
CASSPWDRVYEQYF
>TRBJ1-6|few|TRBV30|.
TGTGCCTGGAGTGTCGCGATAGCTAATTCACCCCTCCACTTT
CAWSVAIANSPLHF
>TRBJ2-6|.|TRBV27|.
TGTGCCAGCAGCCGGGGCAGGGTTCCTGGGGCCAACGTCCTGACTTTC
CASSRGRVPGANVLTF
>TRBJ2-5|few|TRBV6-6|.
TGTGCCAGCAGTTCGTTGACCGGGACCGAAGAGACCCAGTACTTC
CASSSLTGTEETQYF
>TRBJ1-2|few|TRBV30|.
TGTGCCTGGAGTGTATCGGGCGGGGTTGGCTACACCTTC
CAWSVSGGVGYTF
>TRBJ1-2|many|TRBV18|.
TGTGCCAGCTCACCAGTGCAGGGATCTAACTATGGCTACACCTTC
CASSPVQGSNYGYTF
>TRBJ1-5|many|TRBV12-3/TRBV12-4|.
TGTGCCAGCATGGCGGTCAATCAGCCCCAGCATTTT
CASMAVNQPQHF
>TRBJ1-6|.|TRBV30|.
TGTGCCTGGAGTGAGCGAGTTCAGAGCTCCTATAATTCACCCCTCCACTTT
CAWSERVQSSYNSPLHF
>TRBJ2-3|few|TRBV6-5|TRBD2
TGTGCCAGCAGTTACTCCGGGCCTAGCGGGGGCCAAGATACGCAGTATTTT
CASSYSGPSGGQDTQYF
>TRBJ1-2|few|TRBV7-9|.
TGTGCCAGCAGCTTCCAATCAAACTATGGCTACACCTTC
CASSFQSNYGYTF
>TRBJ2-7|many|TRBV20-1|.
TGCAGTGCGGAGGGGGACAGTTCCTACGAGCAGTACTTC
CSAEGDSSYEQYF
>TRBJ2-5|few|TRBV7-9|.
TGTGCCAGCAGCCCGGGACTCCAAGAGACCCAGTACTTC
CASSPGLQETQYF
>TRBJ2-3|.|TRBV5-4|.
TGTGCCAGCAGCTTCCGGGGGCGCGGCACAGATACGCAGTATTTT
CASSFRGRGTDTQYF
>TRBJ1-1|many|TRBV7-9|.
TGTGCCAGCAGCTTAGCTCGTATCAACACTGAAGCTTTCTTT
CASSLARINTEAFF
>TRBJ2-7|many|TRBV21-1|.
TGTGCCAGCAGCCTCTCTCGACAGGGACCTCTCCAACGATTCTACGAGCAGTACTTC
CASSLSRQGPLQRFYEQYF
>TRBJ1-2|.|TRBV6-5|TRBD1
TGTGCCAGCAAGGGGACAGGGTGGTCTGGTGGCTACACCTTC
CASKGTGWSGGYTF
>TRBJ2-3|many|TRBV7-6|.
TGTGCCAGCAGTTCGAACCCTAGCACAGATACGCAGTATTTT
CASSSNPSTDTQYF
>TRBJ1-3|many|TRBV10-3|.
TGTGCCATCGGGACCTCGACTGGAAACACCATATATTTT
CAIGTSTGNTIYF
>TRBJ1-2|many|TRBV9|.
TGTGCCAGCAGCCCAGTTGTCAACTATGGCTACACCTTC
CASSPVVNYGYTF
>TRBJ1-2|many|TRBV10-3|.
TGTGCCATCAGTGAGCTCGAGCCTGGGGGGAACTATGGCTACACCTTC
CAISELEPGGNYGYTF
>TRBJ2-3|.|TRBV5-5|.
TGTGCCAGCAGCTTGGGACGGACGGAGCGGTGGACTAGCACAGATACGCAGTATTTT
CASSLGRTERWTSTDTQYF
>TRBJ2-6|many|TRBV7-2|TRBD1
TGTGCCAGCAGCCAAGACAGGGGGTATGGGGCCAACGTCCTGACTTTC
CASSQDRGYGANVLTF
>TRBJ1-5|few|TRBV6-6|.
TGTGCCAGCAGTCGGGCCAGGGAGGGGAGCAATCAGCCCCAGCATTTT
CASSRAREGSNQPQHF